The 3 T cell receptor beta chains listed next were all sequenced from one sample in a study of blood T cell repertoires in COVID-19. Repertoires were generated with immunoSEQ multiplex PCR, while TCRdb's copy carries only in-frame clones and drops some. The sample has some 68,000 clones; about nine tenths are singletons. The sample taken for sequencing was peripheral blood. Receptors originate from a man over 45 with COVID-19, enrolled during active disease.

This clone turned up a few times. The genes are TRBV3-1 (or the pseudogene TRBV3-2) and TRBJ1-2; the match to TRBD1 covers 8 bases. The CDR3 runs 13 residues. The V gene end was trimmed by 4 bases and the J gene end by 4 bases; junction bases not matched to a gene: 2. CDR1 is LGHDT and CDR2 is YNNKEL in the germline V gene (reference sequence). In nucleotides, the CDR3 is TGTGCCAGCAGCCCACAGGGGGGCTATGGCTACACCTTC. It is translated as CASSPQGGYGYTF.

This clone was detected once. The J gene is TRBJ2-3, the V gene TRBV10-3, with 8 bases fitting TRBD2. CDR3 length: 16 amino acids. Unmatched junction bases numbered 9, after V lost 3 bases and J lost 4 bases. Germline V gene lookup returns CDR1 ENHRY and CDR2 SYGVKD. CDR3 DNA: TGTGCCATCAGTGAATGGCGGGAGGATGGGCCAGATACGCAGTATTTT. Translating gives CAISEWREDGPDTQYF.

The CDR3 loop is CASSDSGGIYTEAFF. CDR3 sequence (DNA): TGTGCCAGCAGTGACTCAGGGGGGATTTACACTGAAGCTTTCTTT. This rearrangement joins TRBV6-1 to TRBJ1-1, with TRBD1 matching 7 bases. The CDR3 extends over 15 amino acids. Per germline, CDR1 MNHNS and CDR2 SASEGT. Germline trimming cut 3 bases from V and 3 bases from J; bases unmatched to any gene: 7.